The next 21 T cell receptor beta chains were all read from a single sample in a study of cytomegalovirus exposure and HLA in healthy donors. With 60 Vbeta and 13 Jbeta primers, the PCR was carried out. This table comes from immunoSEQ multiplex PCR, and its TCRdb copy is limited to in-frame clones, with some not included. The data show about 98,000 clones, with approximately 79% seen just once and 1.8% held by the top ten. The sequenced sample was PBMCs. These receptor sequences come from a male donor in good health and CMV-seronegative.

The chain couples TRBV20-1 to TRBJ2-5; tentatively, D is TRBD1 (6 bases). The germline V and J ends were trimmed by 7 bases and 0 bases, with 6 bases remaining between them. The CDR3 runs 11 residues. CDR1 is DFQATT and CDR2 is SNEGSKA in the germline V gene (reference sequence). The CDR3 protein is CSGTDQETQYF. CDR3 DNA sequence: TGCAGTGGGACAGACCAAGAGACCCAGTACTTC.

This chain connects TRBV29-1 to TRBJ2-2, with TRBD1 matching over 7 bases. This CDR3 has 14 residues. The V segment lost 6 bases and the J segment 0 bases; nucleotides outside the gene matches: 4. The germline gives CDR1 SQVTM, CDR2 ANQGSEA. CDR3 coding DNA: TGCAGCGTGCTAGGGGGCGCGAACACCGGGGAGCTGTTTTTT. It translates to CSVLGGANTGELFF.

In its sample, this clone was seen a few times. V and J are TRBV6-5 and TRBJ2-2; D is uncertain. Between the trimmed V and J ends, which lost 6 bases and 9 bases, there was a span of 14 bases. This CDR3 spans 13 amino acids. Germline V gives CDR1 MNHEY, CDR2 SVGAGI. The CDR3 bases are TGTGCCAGCAGCCCCCACACCAGGAGGGAGCTGTTTTTT. Translating gives CASSPHTRRELFF.

To note about this clone: At one end the junction does not follow the germline gene, possibly because of a read error. The rearrangement joins TRBV7-7 to TRBJ2-5; tentative D call: TRBD1 (5 bases). Per germline, CDR1 SSHAT and CDR2 FNYEAQ (reference sequence). This CDR3 has 13 amino acids. In nucleotides, the CDR3 is TGTGCTAGCAGCTTATCTCAGGGAGAGACCCAGTACTTC. It is translated as CASSLSQGETQYF.

The chain is built from TRBV7-2 and TRBJ1-2, with 9 bases identical to TRBD1. Trimming at V came to 4 bases and at J to 2 bases, leaving 8 bases not matched to a gene. Germline V gene sequence: CDR1 SGHTA, CDR2 FQGNSA. The CDR3 is 16 residues long. The CDR3 spells CASSWDRAIRNYGYTF. CDR3 bases: TGTGCCAGCAGCTGGGACAGGGCCATCAGGAACTATGGCTACACCTTC.

This clone was counted a few times. CDR3: CASSQDFSGRGGVTDTQYF. CDR3 nucleotide sequence: TGCGCCAGCAGCCAAGACTTTTCTGGTCGGGGGGGGGTCACAGATACGCAGTATTTT. The V and J genes are TRBV4-3 and TRBJ2-3, with 8 bases fitting TRBD2. The CDR3 is 19 amino acids. The V gene's germline CDR1 is LGHNA and CDR2 YSLEER. Unmatched junction bases numbered 13, after V lost 0 bases and J lost 2 bases.

J is TRBJ2-7 and V is TRBV28; no firm D call. Trimming stripped 10 bases from V and 2 bases from J, with 12 bases between. Germline CDR1 and CDR2: MDHEN and SYDVKM. The CDR3 totals 12 residues. The CDR3 sequence is CATNALPYEQYF. The CDR3 bases are TGTGCCACCAACGCCCTACCCTACGAGCAGTACTTC.

The rearrangement uses TRBV5-6 and TRBJ2-7; 10 nucleotides align to TRBD1. This CDR3 comprises 13 residues. Germline V lookup: CDR1 SGHDT, CDR2 YYEEEE. CDR3 loop: CASSLPPGQGYEV. DNA of the CDR3: TGTGCCAGCAGCTTACCTCCGGGACAGGGGTATGAAGTC.

The chain carries TRBV13 and TRBJ1-1; 9 positions agree with TRBD1. This CDR3 is 15 amino acids long. Per germline, CDR1 PRHDT and CDR2 FYEKMQ (reference sequence). V shed 1 base and J 1 base; nucleotides not matched to a gene: 1. As DNA, the CDR3 is TGTGCCAGCAGCTTAGAGGGACAGGGGAACACTGAAGCTTTCTTT. It specifies CASSLEGQGNTEAFF.

The chain is built from TRBV4-3 and TRBJ2-5, with 12 bases fitting TRBD2. Germline CDR1 LGHNA, CDR2 YSLEER. Trimming at V came to 1 base and at J to 5 bases, leaving 2 bases not matched to a gene. This CDR3 has 15 residues. CDR3 DNA sequence: TGCGCCAGCAGCCAAGTTCTAGCGGGAGGGGAGACCCAGTACTTC. Translated, it gives CASSQVLAGGETQYF.

On this clone: A junction boundary mismatches the germline segment, possibly from a read error. The chain recombines TRBV28 with TRBJ1-3, with a weak D call TRBD1 (5 bases). The CDR3 consists of 16 residues. From germline, CDR1 is MDHEN and CDR2 SYDVKM. CDR3 in amino acids: CASSQSTKGPGNTIYF. The DNA of the CDR3 is TGTGCCAGCAGTCAATCCACGAAGGGGCCTGGGAACACCATATATTTT.

This clone occurred a few times. V usage is TRBV6-6 and J usage is TRBJ1-5, with D perhaps matching TRBD1 (5 bases). CDR3 size: 15 residues. V lost 4 bases, J lost 6 bases, and 16 bases lay in between. Germline CDR1 reads MNHNY; CDR2 reads SVGAGI (reference sequence). In DNA form, the CDR3 reads TGTGCCAGCAGTTCGGGGGTGAGGTATAGTCAGCCCCAGCATTTT. Protein sequence: CASSSGVRYSQPQHF.

V is TRBV4-2 and J is TRBJ2-1, with a tentative D call TRBD2 (6 bases). Germline V gene data show CDR1 as LGHNA and CDR2 as YNFKEQ. The CDR3 runs to 15 residues. Trimming took 1 base from V and 10 from J, leaving 17 bases between them. Written as DNA, the CDR3 is TGTGCCAGCAGCCAAGGGGGGAGTGGCGGAGGGGAGCAGTTCTTC. Its translation: CASSQGGSGGGEQFF.

J is TRBJ2-7 and V is TRBV27; D may be TRBD2 (6 bases). There are 15 residues in the CDR3. Trimming left V 5 bases short and J 0 bases short, with 14 bases between. Germline loops: CDR1 MNHEY, CDR2 SMNVEV (reference sequence). Written as DNA, the CDR3 is TGTGCCAGCAGTCCACGGGGACTTATCTCCTACGAGCAGTACTTC. Protein: CASSPRGLISYEQYF.

The table lists this clone with a count of one. The V gene is TRBV20-1, the J gene TRBJ2-3; D unresolved. The CDR3 has 11 residues. Germline assignment: CDR1 DFQATT and CDR2 SNEGSKA (reference sequence). V was trimmed by 7 bases and J by 6 bases, leaving 11 bases between them. The CDR3 DNA is TGCAGTGTAACGCCCCAGGATACGCAGTATTTT. Its translation: CSVTPQDTQYF.

The rearrangement links TRBV11-2 to TRBJ1-1, with D maybe TRBD1 (6 bases). Germline assignment: CDR1 SGHAT and CDR2 FQNNGV. The V and J ends lost 8 bases and 5 bases respectively, with 15 bases between them. The CDR3 extends over 13 amino acids. CDR3 residues: CASGPQGRTEAFF. The CDR3 DNA is TGTGCCAGCGGCCCACAGGGCCGGACTGAAGCTTTCTTT.

This chain joins TRBV2 and TRBJ2-1; 14 positions agree with TRBD2. V trimming: 6 bases; J trimming: 6 bases; junction bases outside the gene matches: 10. In germline, CDR1 is SNHLY, CDR2 FYNNEI. This CDR3 has 17 amino acids. CDR3 residues: CASRGLAGAHPPNEQFF. DNA of the CDR3: TGTGCCAGCAGGGGACTAGCGGGAGCCCACCCCCCCAATGAGCAGTTCTTC.

This rearrangement joins TRBV19 to TRBJ2-7; a weak D match, TRBD2 (5 bases). CDR3 length equals 15 residues. V lost 2 bases, J lost 3 bases, and 14 bases lay in between. Germline CDR1 is LNHDA and CDR2 is SQIVND (reference sequence). The CDR3, as DNA: TGTGCCAGTAGTATAAAAGAGGGTCTCGGCTACGAGCAGTACTTC. It yields the protein CASSIKEGLGYEQYF.

With regard to this clone: Other DNA sequences in the sample encode the same CDR3. J is TRBJ1-1 and V is TRBV5-1, with 8 bases identical to TRBD1. CDR3 length equals 15 residues. In germline, CDR1 is SGHRS, CDR2 YFSETQ. J was trimmed by 0 bases and V by 0 bases; bases with no gene match: 1. The CDR3 coding sequence is TGCGCCAGCAGCTTGGGACAGGGGATGAACACTGAAGCTTTCTTT. Translation: CASSLGQGMNTEAFF.

This clone was found a few times. The CDR3 DNA sequence: TGTGCCAGCAGCGTAATGCCGGACAGTGGCGGCGGCTACACCTTC. Encoded protein: CASSVMPDSGGGYTF. V is TRBV9 and J is TRBJ1-2; the D gene is possibly TRBD1 (6 bases). The CDR3 runs to 15 residues. Germline V gene lookup returns CDR1 SGDLS and CDR2 YYNGEE. The V and J ends lost 1 base and 8 bases respectively, with 18 bases between them.

The V call is TRBV5-1, the J call TRBJ1-2, with 10 positions matching TRBD1. The germline gives CDR1 SGHRS, CDR2 YFSETQ. V was pared by 4 bases and J by 7 bases, with 7 bases of the junction left unmatched. There are 14 residues in the CDR3. The CDR3 nucleotides are TGCGCCAGCAGCACTTCCGGGACAGGGGTTGGCTACACCTTC. The encoded protein is CASSTSGTGVGYTF.